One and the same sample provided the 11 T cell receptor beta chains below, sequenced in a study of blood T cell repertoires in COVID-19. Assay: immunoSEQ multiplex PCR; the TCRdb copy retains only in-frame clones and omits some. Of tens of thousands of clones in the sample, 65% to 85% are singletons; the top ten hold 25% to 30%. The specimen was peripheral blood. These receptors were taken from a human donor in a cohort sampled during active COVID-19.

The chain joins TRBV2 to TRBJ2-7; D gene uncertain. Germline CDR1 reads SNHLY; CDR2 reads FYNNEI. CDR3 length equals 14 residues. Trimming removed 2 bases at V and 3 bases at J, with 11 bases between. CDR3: CASSEKGGNYEQYF. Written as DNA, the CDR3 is TGTGCCAGCAGTGAAAAAGGCGGAAACTACGAGCAGTACTTC.

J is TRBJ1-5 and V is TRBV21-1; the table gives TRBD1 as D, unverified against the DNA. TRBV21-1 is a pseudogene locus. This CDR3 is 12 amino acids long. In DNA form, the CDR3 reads TGTGCCAGCAGCAAAGGGCAGCAGCCCCAGCATTTT. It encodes CASSKGQQPQHF.

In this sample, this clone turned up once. CDR3 coding DNA: TGTGCCAGCAGCTCAGGGGGCGCGGGGGAGCAGTACTTC. This sequence encodes CASSSGGAGEQYF. The V gene is TRBV7-2, the J gene TRBJ2-7; 8 bases line up with TRBD1. Germline V gene sequence: CDR1 SGHTA, CDR2 FQGNSA. The CDR3 has 13 residues. Losses at the gene ends were 4 bases for V and 7 bases for J; bases not matched to a gene: 6.

CDR3 loop: CASSFRGQGYGYTF. CDR3 DNA: TGTGCCAGCAGCTTCCGAGGTCAGGGCTATGGCTACACCTTC. This sequence joins TRBV5-4 and TRBJ1-2; a possible D gene is TRBD1 (5 bases). In germline, CDR1 is SGHNT, CDR2 YYREEE (reference sequence). The CDR3 runs to 14 residues. Trimming took 2 bases from V and 4 from J, leaving 12 bases between them.

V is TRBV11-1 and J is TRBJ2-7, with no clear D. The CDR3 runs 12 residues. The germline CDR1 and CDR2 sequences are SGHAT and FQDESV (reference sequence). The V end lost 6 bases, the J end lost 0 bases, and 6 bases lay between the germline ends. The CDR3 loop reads CASSWSSYEQYF. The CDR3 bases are TGTGCCAGCAGTTGGAGCTCCTACGAGCAGTACTTC. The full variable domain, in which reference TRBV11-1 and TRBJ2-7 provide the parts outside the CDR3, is EAEVAQSPRYKITEKSQAVAFWCDPISGHATLYWYRQILGQGPELLVQFQDESVVDDSQLPKDRFSAERLKGVDSTLKIQPAELGDSAMYLCASSWSSYEQYFGPGTRLTVT.

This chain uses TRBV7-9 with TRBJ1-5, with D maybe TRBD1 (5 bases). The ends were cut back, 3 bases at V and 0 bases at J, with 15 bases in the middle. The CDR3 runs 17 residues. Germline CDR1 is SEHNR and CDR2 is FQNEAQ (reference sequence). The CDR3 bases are TGTGCCAGCAGCTTTGGTCAGGGCGAAAATAGCAATCAGCCCCAGCATTTT. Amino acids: CASSFGQGENSNQPQHF.

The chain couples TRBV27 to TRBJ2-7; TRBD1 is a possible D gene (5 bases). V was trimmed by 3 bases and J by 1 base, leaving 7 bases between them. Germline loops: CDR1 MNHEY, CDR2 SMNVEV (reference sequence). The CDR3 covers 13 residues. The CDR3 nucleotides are TGTGCCAGCAGTTTCGACAGTTCCTACGAGCAGTACTTC. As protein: CASSFDSSYEQYF.

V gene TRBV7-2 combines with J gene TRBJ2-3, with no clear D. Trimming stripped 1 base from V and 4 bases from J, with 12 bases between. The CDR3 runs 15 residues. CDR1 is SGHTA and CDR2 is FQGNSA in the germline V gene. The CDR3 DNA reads TGTGCCAGCAGCTTAGTGGCCGCTAGAGCAGATACGCAGTATTTT. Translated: CASSLVAARADTQYF.

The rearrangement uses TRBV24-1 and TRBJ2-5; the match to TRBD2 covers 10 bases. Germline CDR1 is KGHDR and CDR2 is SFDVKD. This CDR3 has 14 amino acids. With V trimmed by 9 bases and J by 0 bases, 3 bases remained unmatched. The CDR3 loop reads CATSAGGHQETQYF. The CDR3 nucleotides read TGTGCCACCTCAGCGGGGGGGCACCAAGAGACCCAGTACTTC.

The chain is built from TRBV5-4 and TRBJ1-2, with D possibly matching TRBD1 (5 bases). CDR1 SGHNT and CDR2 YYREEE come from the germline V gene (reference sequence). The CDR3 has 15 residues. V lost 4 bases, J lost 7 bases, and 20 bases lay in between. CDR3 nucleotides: TGTGCCAGCAGCCCGCCCTCAGGGACTAGAGGTGGCTACACCTTC. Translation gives CASSPPSGTRGGYTF.

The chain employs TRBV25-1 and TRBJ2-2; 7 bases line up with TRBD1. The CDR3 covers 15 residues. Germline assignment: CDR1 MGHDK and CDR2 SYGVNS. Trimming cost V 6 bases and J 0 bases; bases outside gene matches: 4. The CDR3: CASSQTGTNTGELFF. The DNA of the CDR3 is TGTGCCAGCAGCCAGACAGGGACGAACACCGGGGAGCTGTTTTTT.